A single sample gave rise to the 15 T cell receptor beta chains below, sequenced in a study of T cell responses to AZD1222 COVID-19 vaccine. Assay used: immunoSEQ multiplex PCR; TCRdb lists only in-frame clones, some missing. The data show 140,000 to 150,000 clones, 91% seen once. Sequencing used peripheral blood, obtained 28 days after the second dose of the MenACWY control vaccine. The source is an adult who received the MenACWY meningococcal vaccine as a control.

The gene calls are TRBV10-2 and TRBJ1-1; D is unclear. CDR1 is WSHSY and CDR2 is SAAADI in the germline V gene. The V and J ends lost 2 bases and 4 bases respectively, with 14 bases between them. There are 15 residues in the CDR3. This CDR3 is CASSEAAASGTEAFF. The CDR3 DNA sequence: TGCGCCAGCAGTGAGGCCGCCGCGAGTGGCACTGAAGCTTTCTTT.

The CDR3 protein is CASSYGGVGYGYTF. CDR3 coding DNA: TGTGCCAGCAGTTACGGCGGGGTTGGATATGGCTACACCTTC. The gene calls are TRBV6-5 and TRBJ1-2; D ambiguous. Germline V gene sequence: CDR1 MNHEY, CDR2 SVGAGI. CDR3 length: 14 residues. V lost 2 bases and J lost 5, with 12 bases in between.

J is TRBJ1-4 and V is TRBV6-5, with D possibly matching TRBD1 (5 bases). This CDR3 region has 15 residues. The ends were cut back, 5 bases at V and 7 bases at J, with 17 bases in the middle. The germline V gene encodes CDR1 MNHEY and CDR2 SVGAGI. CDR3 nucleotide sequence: TGTGCCAGCAGTCATCCGGGACCCAAGGTTGAAAAACTGTTTTTT. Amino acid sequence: CASSHPGPKVEKLFF.

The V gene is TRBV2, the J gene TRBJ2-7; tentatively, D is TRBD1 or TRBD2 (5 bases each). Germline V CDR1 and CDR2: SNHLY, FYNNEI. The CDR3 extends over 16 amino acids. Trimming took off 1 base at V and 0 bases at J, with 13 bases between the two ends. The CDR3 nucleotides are TGTGCCAGCAGTGAAGTTGGGGGACGGATCTCCTACGAGCAGTACTTC. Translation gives CASSEVGGRISYEQYF. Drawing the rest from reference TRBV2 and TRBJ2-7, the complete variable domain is EPEVTQTPSHQVTQMGQEVILRCVPISNHLYFYWYRQILGQKVEFLVSFYNNEISEKSEIFDDQFSVERPDGSNFTLKIRSTKLEDSAMYFCASSEVGGRISYEQYFGPGTRLTVT.

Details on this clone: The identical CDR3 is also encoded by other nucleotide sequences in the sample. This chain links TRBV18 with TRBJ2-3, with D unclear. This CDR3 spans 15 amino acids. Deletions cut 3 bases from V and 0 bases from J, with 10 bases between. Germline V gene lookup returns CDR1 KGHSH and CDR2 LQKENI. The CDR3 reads CASSPPLSSTDTQYF. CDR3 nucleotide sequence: TGTGCCAGCTCACCCCCCCTGTCTAGCACAGATACGCAGTATTTT.

The CDR3 region has the DNA TGTGCCACCAGTGAGGGATCTTCGACCCAGTACTTC. Its translation is CATSEGSSTQYF. J is TRBJ2-5 and V is TRBV24-1; unclear D gene. The CDR3 sequence is 12 residues long. CDR1 and CDR2 from the germline V gene are KGHDR and SFDVKD. Trimming removed 4 bases from V and 7 bases from J, with 9 bases in between.

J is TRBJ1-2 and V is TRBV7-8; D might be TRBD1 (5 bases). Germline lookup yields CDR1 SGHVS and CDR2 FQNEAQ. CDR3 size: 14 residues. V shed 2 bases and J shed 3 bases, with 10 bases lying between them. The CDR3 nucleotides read TGTGCCAGCAGCTTAAGCAGGGCGGACTATGGCTACACCTTC. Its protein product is CASSLSRADYGYTF.

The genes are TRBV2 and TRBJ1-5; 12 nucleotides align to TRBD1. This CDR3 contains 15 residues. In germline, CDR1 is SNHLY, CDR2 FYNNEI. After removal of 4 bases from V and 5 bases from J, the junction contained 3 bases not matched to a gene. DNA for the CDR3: TGTGCCAGCAGTGGGGACAGGGGGCGTCATCAGCCCCAGCATTTT. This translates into CASSGDRGRHQPQHF.

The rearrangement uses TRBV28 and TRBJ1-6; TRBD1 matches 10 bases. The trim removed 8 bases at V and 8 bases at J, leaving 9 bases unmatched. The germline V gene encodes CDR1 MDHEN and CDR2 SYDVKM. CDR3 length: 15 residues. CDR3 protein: CASFSTGTGDSPLHF. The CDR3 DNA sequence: TGTGCCAGCTTTTCGACCGGGACAGGGGATTCACCCCTCCACTTT.

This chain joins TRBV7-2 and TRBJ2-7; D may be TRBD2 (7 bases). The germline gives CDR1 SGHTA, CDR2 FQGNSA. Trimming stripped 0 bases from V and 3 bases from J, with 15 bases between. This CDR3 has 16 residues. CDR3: CASSLASRGGLYEQYF. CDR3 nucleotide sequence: TGTGCCAGCAGCTTAGCGAGTAGGGGGGGCCTCTACGAGCAGTACTTC.

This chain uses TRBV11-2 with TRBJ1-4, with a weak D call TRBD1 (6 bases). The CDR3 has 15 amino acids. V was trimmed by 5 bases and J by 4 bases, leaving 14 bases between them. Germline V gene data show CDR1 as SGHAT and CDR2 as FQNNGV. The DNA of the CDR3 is TGTGCCAGCAGCCCACTGGGACACGGTAATGAAAAACTGTTTTTT. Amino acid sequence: CASSPLGHGNEKLFF.

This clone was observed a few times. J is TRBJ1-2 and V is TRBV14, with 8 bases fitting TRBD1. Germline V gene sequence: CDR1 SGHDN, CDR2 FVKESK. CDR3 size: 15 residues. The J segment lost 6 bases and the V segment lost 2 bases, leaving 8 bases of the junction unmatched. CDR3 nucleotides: TGTGCCAGCAGCCAACTTGACAGGGGCTCTGATGGCTACACCTTC. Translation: CASSQLDRGSDGYTF.

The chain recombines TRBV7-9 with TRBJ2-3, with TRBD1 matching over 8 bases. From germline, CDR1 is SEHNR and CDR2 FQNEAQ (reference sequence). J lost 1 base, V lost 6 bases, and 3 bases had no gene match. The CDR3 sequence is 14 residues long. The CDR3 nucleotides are TGTGCCAGCAGGACGACAGGGGGCACAGATACGCAGTATTTT. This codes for CASRTTGGTDTQYF.

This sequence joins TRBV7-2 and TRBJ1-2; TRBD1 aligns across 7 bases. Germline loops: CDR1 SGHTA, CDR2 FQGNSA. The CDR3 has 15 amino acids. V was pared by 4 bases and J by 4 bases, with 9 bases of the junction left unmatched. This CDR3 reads CASSSSVGTAYGYTF. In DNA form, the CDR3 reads TGTGCCAGCAGCTCGTCAGTAGGGACAGCCTATGGCTACACCTTC.

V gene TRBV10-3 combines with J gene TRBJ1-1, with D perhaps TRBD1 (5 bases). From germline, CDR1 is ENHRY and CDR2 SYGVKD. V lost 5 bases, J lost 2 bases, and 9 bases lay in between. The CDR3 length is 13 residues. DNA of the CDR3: TGTGCCATCAGTACTACAGGTAACACTGAAGCTTTCTTT. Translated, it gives CAISTTGNTEAFF.